A single sample gave rise to the 19 T cell receptor beta chains below, sequenced in a study of T cell responses to AZD1222 COVID-19 vaccine. The protocol was immunoSEQ multiplex PCR, while the TCRdb copy is restricted to in-frame clones and leaves out a portion. The repertoire holds 180,000 or so clones, with 85% to 95% as singletons. The source material was peripheral blood, sampled on day 0 of AZD1222 vaccination. The source is an adult in good health.

The chain uses TRBV5-6 and TRBJ1-3; D not resolved. The CDR3 is made up of 15 amino acids. V gave up 3 bases and J gave up 2 bases, with 12 bases separating them. The germline V gene encodes CDR1 SGHDT and CDR2 YYEEEE. The CDR3, as DNA: TGTGCCAGCAGCTCTATGACGGCCACTGGAAACACCATATATTTT. Protein sequence: CASSSMTATGNTIYF.

V usage is TRBV24-1 and J usage is TRBJ1-5; D may be TRBD1 (5 bases). The ends were cut back, 7 bases at V and 4 bases at J, with 13 bases in the middle. This CDR3 region has 14 residues. The germline gives CDR1 KGHDR, CDR2 SFDVKD. The CDR3 coding sequence is TGTGCCACCAGCGACGGGGCCGGTAATCAGCCCCAGCATTTT. Its translation: CATSDGAGNQPQHF.

The rearrangement links TRBV5-4 to TRBJ2-7; D is uncertain. Germline lookup yields CDR1 SGHNT and CDR2 YYREEE (reference sequence). The length of the CDR3 is 13 residues. Trimming took 4 bases from V and 4 from J, leaving 12 bases between them. CDR3 in amino acids: CASSPDPGYEQYF. The CDR3 DNA reads as TGTGCCAGCAGCCCCGACCCTGGGTACGAGCAGTACTTC. The full variable domain, with the rest looked up from reference TRBV5-4 and TRBJ2-7, is ETGVTQSPTHLIKTRGQQVTLRCSSQSGHNTVSWYQQALGQGPQFIFQYYREEENGRGNFPPRFSGLQFPNYSSELNVNALELDDSALYLCASSPDPGYEQYFGPGTRLTVT.

The V and J genes are TRBV3-1 (or the pseudogene TRBV3-2) and TRBJ1-1; TRBD1 might be the D (6 bases). The CDR3 length is 14 residues. V was shortened by 8 bases and J by 5 bases, with 18 bases between the two germline ends. From germline, CDR1 is LGHDT and CDR2 YNNKEL (reference sequence). The CDR3 DNA reads TGTGCCAGCGGGATACAAACAGGGCAGACTGAAGCTTTCTTT. Encoded protein: CASGIQTGQTEAFF.

The chain has TRBV2 and TRBJ1-3; D ambiguous. The CDR3 has 12 residues. CDR1 and CDR2 (germline): SNHLY, FYNNEI. The V end lost 0 bases, the J end lost 7 bases, and 4 bases lay between the germline ends. The CDR3 reads CASSEAQNTIYF. The CDR3 nucleotides are TGTGCCAGCAGTGAAGCCCAGAACACCATATATTTT.

The genes are TRBV18 and TRBJ2-1; tentative D call: TRBD2 (6 bases). The CDR3 spans 13 residues. The germline CDR1 and CDR2 sequences are KGHSH and LQKENI. Trimming pared 8 bases from V and 5 bases from J, leaving 13 bases between. The DNA of the CDR3 is TGTGCCAGCCACCCCTGGGGGGACAATGAGCAGTTCTTC. Encoded protein: CASHPWGDNEQFF.

The chain carries TRBV19 and TRBJ2-1; D may be TRBD2 (5 bases). V dropped 1 base and J dropped 8 bases, with 6 bases sitting between them. The V gene's germline CDR1 is LNHDA and CDR2 SQIVND (reference sequence). The CDR3 totals 12 residues. The CDR3 DNA reads TGTGCCAGTAGTATAGGAGCGGATGAGCAGTTCTTC. It specifies CASSIGADEQFF.

The chain joins TRBV6-5 to TRBJ1-6; 10 positions match TRBD1. This CDR3 spans 15 amino acids. The V segment lost 0 bases and the J segment 9 bases; nucleotides outside the gene matches: 2. CDR1 and CDR2 (germline): MNHEY, SVGAGI. CDR3 region: CASSYSGTGVSPLHF. The CDR3 coding sequence is TGTGCCAGCAGTTACTCCGGGACAGGGGTTTCACCCCTCCACTTT.

A single count supports this clone. This chain uses TRBV6-5 with TRBJ1-1; D gene unclear. The germline V gene encodes CDR1 MNHEY and CDR2 SVGAGI. The CDR3 is 15 residues long. Trimming removed 0 bases from V and 1 base from J, with 9 bases in between. CDR3 region: CASSYSSQKNTEAFF. CDR3 DNA: TGTGCCAGCAGTTACTCGAGCCAGAAGAACACTGAAGCTTTCTTT.

J is TRBJ1-1 and V is TRBV3-1 (or the pseudogene TRBV3-2); no reliable D call. V lost 1 base, J lost 7 bases, and 4 bases lay in between. The CDR3 runs 11 residues. Germline V gene lookup returns CDR1 LGHDT and CDR2 YNNKEL (reference sequence). The chain's CDR3 is CASSQVGEAFF. The CDR3 nucleotides are TGTGCCAGCAGCCAAGTCGGTGAAGCTTTCTTT.

The chain links TRBV5-5 to TRBJ1-2; 7 positions match TRBD1. The CDR3 covers 14 residues. CDR1 and CDR2 from the germline V gene are SGHKS and YYEKEE (reference sequence). J lost 5 bases, V lost 4 bases, and 8 bases had no gene match. DNA of the CDR3: TGTGCCAGCAGCCCCCCTGACAGGGAGTATGGCTACACCTTC. It is translated as CASSPPDREYGYTF.

This rearrangement joins TRBV3-1 (or the pseudogene TRBV3-2) to TRBJ1-3; D is perhaps TRBD1 (5 bases). Between the trimmed V and J ends, which lost 10 bases and 0 bases, there was a span of 13 bases. This CDR3 is 14 amino acids long. CDR1 is LGHDT, CDR2 YNNKEL, per germline (reference sequence). The CDR3 loop reads CATAGSSSGNTIYF. The CDR3 DNA follows: TGTGCCACCGCAGGGAGCAGCTCTGGAAACACCATATATTTT.

The chain combines TRBV7-2 with TRBJ1-5; D gene unclear. Germline V lookup: CDR1 SGHTA, CDR2 FQGNSA. This CDR3 is 12 amino acids long. Trimming cost V 4 bases and J 4 bases, with 5 bases left between them. The CDR3: CASSSRNQPQHF. CDR3 sequence (DNA): TGTGCCAGCAGCTCGAGGAATCAGCCCCAGCATTTT.

This clone was seen once. This chain uses TRBV5-5 with TRBJ2-4, with 9 bases matching TRBD2. With V trimmed by 1 base and J by 11 bases, 7 bases remained unmatched. The CDR3 is 14 residues long. Looked up from germline, CDR1 is SGHKS and CDR2 is YYEKEE (reference sequence). CDR3 nucleotides: TGTGCCAGCAGCTTGTCGCGGGAGGGGAGTGTTCAGTACTTC. This sequence encodes CASSLSREGSVQYF.

The chain joins TRBV3-1 (or the pseudogene TRBV3-2) to TRBJ1-5; no clear D gene. V dropped 0 bases and J dropped 5 bases, with 11 bases sitting between them. Germline V gene data show CDR1 as LGHDT and CDR2 as YNNKEL (reference sequence). The CDR3 contains 15 residues. CDR3 DNA: TGTGCCAGCAGCCAAGAACGGTTTACTCATCAGCCCCAGCATTTT. Amino acids: CASSQERFTHQPQHF.

The rearrangement uses TRBV19 and TRBJ2-1; D call uncertain. Germline values: CDR1 LNHDA, CDR2 SQIVND (reference sequence). This CDR3 has 13 amino acids. V lost 5 bases, J lost 7 bases, and 12 bases lay in between. The CDR3 sequence: CASSATLPNEQFF. The CDR3 DNA follows: TGTGCCAGTAGTGCCACTCTTCCGAATGAGCAGTTCTTC.

The CDR3 DNA follows: TGTGCCAGCACGCCTGGGAGAGGCGCCTATGGCTACACCTTC. Translated: CASTPGRGAYGYTF. V usage is TRBV2 and J usage is TRBJ1-2, with D unclear. Germline assignment: CDR1 SNHLY and CDR2 FYNNEI. The germline V and J ends were trimmed by 7 bases and 4 bases, with 16 bases remaining between them. CDR3 length: 14 amino acids.

In DNA form, the CDR3 reads TGTGCCACCAGCAGGGGACAGGGTCGCCAGCCCCAGCATTTT. This codes for CATSRGQGRQPQHF. V gene TRBV15 combines with J gene TRBJ1-5; 9 bases are shared with TRBD1. V shed 3 bases and J 7 bases; nucleotides not matched to a gene: 4. Germline values: CDR1 LNHNV, CDR2 YYDKDF (reference sequence). The CDR3 contains 14 residues. Combining the CDR3 with reference TRBV15 and TRBJ1-5 gives the whole variable domain DAMVIQNPRYQVTQFGKPVTLSCSQTLNHNVMYWYQQKSSQAPKLLFHYYDKDFNNEADTPDNFQSRRPNTSFCFLDIRSPGLGDTAMYLCATSRGQGRQPQHFGDGTRLSIL.

The V call is TRBV20-1, the J call TRBJ1-5; no clear D. The CDR3 is 14 amino acids. Germline V lookup: CDR1 DFQATT, CDR2 SNEGSKA (reference sequence). The V and J ends lost 3 bases and 3 bases respectively, with 12 bases between them. This chain's CDR3 is CSASPEGPNQPQHF. CDR3 DNA sequence: TGCAGTGCTAGTCCTGAGGGTCCCAATCAGCCCCAGCATTTT.